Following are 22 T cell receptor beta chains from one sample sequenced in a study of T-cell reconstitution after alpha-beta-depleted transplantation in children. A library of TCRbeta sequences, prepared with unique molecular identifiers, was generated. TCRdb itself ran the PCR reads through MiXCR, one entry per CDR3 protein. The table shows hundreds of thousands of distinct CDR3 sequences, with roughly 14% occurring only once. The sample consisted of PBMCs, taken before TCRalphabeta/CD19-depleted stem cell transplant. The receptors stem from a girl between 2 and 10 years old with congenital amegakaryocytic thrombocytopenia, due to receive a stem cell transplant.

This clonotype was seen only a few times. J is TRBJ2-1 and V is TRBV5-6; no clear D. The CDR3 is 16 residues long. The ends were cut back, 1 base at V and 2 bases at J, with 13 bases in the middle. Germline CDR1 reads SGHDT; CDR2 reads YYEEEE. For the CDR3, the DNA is TGTGCCAGCAGCTTGAGTCGAGAGTACCCCTACAATGAGCAGTTCTTC. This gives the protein CASSLSREYPYNEQFF.

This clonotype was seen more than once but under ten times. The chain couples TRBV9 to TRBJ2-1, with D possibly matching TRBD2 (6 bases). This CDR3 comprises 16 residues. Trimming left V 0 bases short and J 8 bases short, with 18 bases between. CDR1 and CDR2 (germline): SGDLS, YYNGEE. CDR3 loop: CASSVVGGLGGHEQFF. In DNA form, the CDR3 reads TGTGCCAGCAGCGTAGTGGGGGGACTGGGGGGACATGAGCAGTTCTTC.

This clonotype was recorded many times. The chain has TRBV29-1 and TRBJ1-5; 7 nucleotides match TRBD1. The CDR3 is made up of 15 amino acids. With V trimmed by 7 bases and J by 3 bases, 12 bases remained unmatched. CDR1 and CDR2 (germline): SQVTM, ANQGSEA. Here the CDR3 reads CSAQGEGGNNQPQHF. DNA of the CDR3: TGCAGCGCCCAAGGGGAAGGGGGCAACAATCAGCCCCAGCATTTT.

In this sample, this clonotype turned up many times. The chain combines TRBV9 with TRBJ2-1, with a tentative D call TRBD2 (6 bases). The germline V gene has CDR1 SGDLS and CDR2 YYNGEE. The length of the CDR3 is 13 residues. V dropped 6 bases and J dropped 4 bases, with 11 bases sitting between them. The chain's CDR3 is CASNGGKYNEQFF. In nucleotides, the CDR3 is TGTGCCAGCAATGGGGGGAAGTACAATGAGCAGTTCTTC.

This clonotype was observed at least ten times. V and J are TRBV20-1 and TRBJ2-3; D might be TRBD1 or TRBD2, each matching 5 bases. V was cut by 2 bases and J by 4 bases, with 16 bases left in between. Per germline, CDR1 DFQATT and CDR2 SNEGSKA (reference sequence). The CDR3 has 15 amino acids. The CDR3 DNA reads TGCAGTGCTAGAAGGGACGGACGAGGCGCAGATACGCAGTATTTT. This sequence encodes CSARRDGRGADTQYF.

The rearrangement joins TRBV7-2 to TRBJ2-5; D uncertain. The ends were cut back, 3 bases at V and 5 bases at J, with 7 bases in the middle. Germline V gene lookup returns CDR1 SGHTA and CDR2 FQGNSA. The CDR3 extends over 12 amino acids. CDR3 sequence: CASSLIWETQYF. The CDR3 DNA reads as TGTGCCAGCAGCTTGATTTGGGAGACCCAGTACTTC. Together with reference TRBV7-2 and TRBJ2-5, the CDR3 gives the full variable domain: GAGVSQSPSNKVTEKGKDVELRCDPISGHTALYWYRQSLGQGLEFLIYFQGNSAPDKSGLPSDRFSAERTGGSVSTLTIQRTQQEDSAVYLCASSLIWETQYFGPGTRLLVL.

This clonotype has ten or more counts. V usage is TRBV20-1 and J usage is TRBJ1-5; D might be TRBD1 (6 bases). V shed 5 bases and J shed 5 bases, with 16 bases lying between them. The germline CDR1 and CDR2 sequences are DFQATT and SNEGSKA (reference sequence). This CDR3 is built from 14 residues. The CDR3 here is CSAWTDQTDQPQHF. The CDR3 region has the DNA TGCAGTGCTTGGACAGATCAAACTGATCAGCCCCAGCATTTT.

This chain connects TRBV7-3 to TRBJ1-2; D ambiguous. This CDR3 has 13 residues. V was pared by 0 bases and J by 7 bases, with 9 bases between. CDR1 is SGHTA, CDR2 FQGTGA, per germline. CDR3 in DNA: TGTGCCAGCAGCTTAACCGGGAGTGGTGGCTACACCTTC. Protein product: CASSLTGSGGYTF. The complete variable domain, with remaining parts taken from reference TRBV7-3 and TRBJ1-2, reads GAGVSQTPSNKVTEKGKYVELRCDPISGHTALYWYRQSLGQGPEFLIYFQGTGAADDSGLPNDRFFAVRPEGSVSTLKIQRTERGDSAVYLCASSLTGSGGYTFGSGTRLTVV.

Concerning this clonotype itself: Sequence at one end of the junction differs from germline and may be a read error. The CDR3 reads CASSQSTGIYGDSF. CDR3 nucleotides: TGCGCCAGCAGCCAATCGACAGGCATCTATGGCGACTCCTTC. This sequence joins TRBV5-1 and TRBJ1-2; possible D gene TRBD1, 6 bases. Germline CDR1 reads SGHRS; CDR2 reads YFSETQ. CDR3 length: 14 residues.

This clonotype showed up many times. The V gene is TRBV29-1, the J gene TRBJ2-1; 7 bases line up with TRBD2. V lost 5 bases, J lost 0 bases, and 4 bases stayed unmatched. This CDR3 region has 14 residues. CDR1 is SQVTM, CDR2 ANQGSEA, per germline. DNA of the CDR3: TGCAGCGTTTCACTAGCGTCCTCCTACAATGAGCAGTTCTTC. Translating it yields CSVSLASSYNEQFF.

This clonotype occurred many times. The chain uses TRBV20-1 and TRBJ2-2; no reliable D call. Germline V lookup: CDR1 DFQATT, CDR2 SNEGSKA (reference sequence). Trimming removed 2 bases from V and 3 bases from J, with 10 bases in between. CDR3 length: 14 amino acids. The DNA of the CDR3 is TGCAGTGCTAGAAGGGATGGGTACACCGGGGAGCTGTTTTTT. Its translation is CSARRDGYTGELFF.

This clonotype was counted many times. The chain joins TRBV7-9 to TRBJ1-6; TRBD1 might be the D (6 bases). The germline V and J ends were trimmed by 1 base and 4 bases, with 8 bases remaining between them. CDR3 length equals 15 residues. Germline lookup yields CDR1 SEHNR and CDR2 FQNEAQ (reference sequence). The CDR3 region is CASSLDRGYNSPLHF. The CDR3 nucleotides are TGTGCCAGCAGCTTAGATAGGGGGTATAATTCACCCCTCCACTTT.

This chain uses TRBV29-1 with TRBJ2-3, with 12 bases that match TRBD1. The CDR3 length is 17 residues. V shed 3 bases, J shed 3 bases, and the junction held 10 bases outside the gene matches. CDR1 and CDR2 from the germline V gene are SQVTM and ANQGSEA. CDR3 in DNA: TGCAGCGTTGATAGGGTAGGGACAGGGGGCGCGACAGATACGCAGTATTTT. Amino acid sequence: CSVDRVGTGGATDTQYF.

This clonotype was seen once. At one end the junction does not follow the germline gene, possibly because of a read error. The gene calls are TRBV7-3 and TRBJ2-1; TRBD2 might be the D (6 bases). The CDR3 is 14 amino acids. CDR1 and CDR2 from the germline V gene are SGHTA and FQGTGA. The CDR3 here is CASSDNPTRNEQFF. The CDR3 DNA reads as TGTGCCAGCAGCGACAACCCGACTAGGAATGAACAGTTCTTC. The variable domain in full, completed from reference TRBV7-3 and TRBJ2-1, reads GAGVSQTPSNKVTEKGKYVELRCDPISGHTALYWYRQSLGQGPEFLIYFQGTGAADDSGLPNDRFFAVRPEGSVSTLKIQRTERGDSAVYLCASSDNPTRNEQFFGPGTRLTVL.

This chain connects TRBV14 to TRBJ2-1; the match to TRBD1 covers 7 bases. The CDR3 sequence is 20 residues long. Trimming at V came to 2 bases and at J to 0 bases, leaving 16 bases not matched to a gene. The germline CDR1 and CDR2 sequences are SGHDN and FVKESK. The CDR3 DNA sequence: TGTGCCAGCAGCCAACGCCCGGGACAGAGGCCCTATAGCTCCTACAATGAGCAGTTCTTC. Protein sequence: CASSQRPGQRPYSSYNEQFF.

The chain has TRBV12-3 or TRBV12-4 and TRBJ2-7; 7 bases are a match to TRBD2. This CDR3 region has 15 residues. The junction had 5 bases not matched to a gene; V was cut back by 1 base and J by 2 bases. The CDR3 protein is CASSLGGREAYEQYF. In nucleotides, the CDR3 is TGTGCCAGCAGTTTAGGCGGGAGAGAAGCCTACGAGCAGTACTTC.

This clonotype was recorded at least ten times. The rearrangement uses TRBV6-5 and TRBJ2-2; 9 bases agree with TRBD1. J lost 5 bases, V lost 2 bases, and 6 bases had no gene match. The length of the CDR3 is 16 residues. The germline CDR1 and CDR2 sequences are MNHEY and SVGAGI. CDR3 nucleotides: TGTGCCAGCAGTTACGAGCCCGGGACAGGGACCGGGGAGCTGTTTTTT. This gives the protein CASSYEPGTGTGELFF.

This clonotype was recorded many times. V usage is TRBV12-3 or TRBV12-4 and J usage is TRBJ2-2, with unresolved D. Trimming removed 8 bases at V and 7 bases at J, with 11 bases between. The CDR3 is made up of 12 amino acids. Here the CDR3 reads CASGVGNGELFF. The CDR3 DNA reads TGTGCCAGCGGGGTGGGGAACGGGGAGCTGTTTTTT.

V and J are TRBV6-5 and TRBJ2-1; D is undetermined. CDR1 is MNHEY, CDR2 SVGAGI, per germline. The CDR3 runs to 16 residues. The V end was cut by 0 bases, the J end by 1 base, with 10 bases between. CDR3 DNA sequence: TGTGCCAGCAGTTACTCGAATCTTAGGTCCTACAATGAGCAGTTCTTC. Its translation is CASSYSNLRSYNEQFF.

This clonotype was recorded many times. The CDR3 here is CASSRPEGEQTQYF. DNA for the CDR3: TGTGCCAGCAGCCGCCCCGAGGGGGAGCAGACCCAGTACTTC. V gene TRBV5-6 combines with J gene TRBJ2-5, with a weak D call TRBD1 (6 bases). The CDR3 length is 14 residues. Trimming took off 4 bases at V and 6 bases at J, with 16 bases between the two ends. Germline CDR1 is SGHDT and CDR2 is YYEEEE. The full variable domain, rest sourced from reference TRBV5-6 and TRBJ2-5, is DAGVTQSPTHLIKTRGQQVTLRCSPKSGHDTVSWYQQALGQGPQFIFQYYEEEERQRGNFPDRFSGHQFPNYSSELNVNALLLGDSALYLCASSRPEGEQTQYFGPGTRLLVL.

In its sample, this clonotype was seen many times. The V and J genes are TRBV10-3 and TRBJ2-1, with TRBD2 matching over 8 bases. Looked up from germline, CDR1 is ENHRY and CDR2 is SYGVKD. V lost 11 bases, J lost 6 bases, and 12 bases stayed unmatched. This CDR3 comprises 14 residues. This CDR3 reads CALAGTRSGNEQFF. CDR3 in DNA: TGTGCCCTCGCCGGGACTAGATCAGGCAATGAGCAGTTCTTC.

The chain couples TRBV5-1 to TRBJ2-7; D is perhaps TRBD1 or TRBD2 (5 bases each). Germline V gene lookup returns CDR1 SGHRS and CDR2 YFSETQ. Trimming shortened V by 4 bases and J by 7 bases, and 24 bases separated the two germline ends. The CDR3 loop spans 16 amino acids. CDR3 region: CASSTSWGTRPSEQYF. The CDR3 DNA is TGCGCCAGCAGCACATCCTGGGGGACCAGGCCGAGTGAGCAGTACTTC.